Sequencing of this TCR beta chain was carried out in a study of blood T cell repertoires in COVID-19. At the level of the study: In each case, the material was cDNA or gDNA derived from T cells, B-cell-depleted T cells, or PBMCs.

The authors' processing: Nucleated cell counts were estimated from reference gene primer amplification. Sequenced by immunoSEQ multiplex PCR; TCRdb stores in-frame clones only, minus some. V and J calls plus clone size are reproduced from that table; the DNA served to infer D and trimming. The sample yields 200,000 to 300,000 clones, approximately 87% seen once. Per germline, CDR1 SGHNT and CDR2 YENEEA. With 5 bases removed from V and 3 bases from J, the gap between germline ends came to 17 bases. This CDR3 is built from 15 residues. The receptor was derived from a man in his 60s with acute or convalescent COVID-19. The sample consisted of peripheral blood. J is TRBJ2-7 and V is TRBV11-3; the D gene is possibly TRBD2 (6 bases). CDR3 sequence: CASSQFGGGSYEQYF. The CDR3 DNA reads as TGTGCCAGCAGCCAATTTGGGGGAGGTAGCTACGAGCAGTACTTC.